This note documents a single TCR beta chain sequence. The germline V gene encodes CDR1 LGHDT and CDR2 YNNKEL (reference sequence). Trimming shortened V by 0 bases and J by 2 bases, and 12 bases separated the two germline ends. CDR3 length: 16 residues. This sample is drawn from a study of blood T cell repertoires in COVID-19. How the authors handled the data: Amplified reference gene primers provided the basis for estimating nucleated cell counts. Assay used: immunoSEQ multiplex PCR; TCRdb lists only in-frame clones, some missing. Clone size and the V and J calls come from that table; the DNA yielded D and trimming. In the table there are 350,000 to 500,000 clones, roughly 84% of which are singletons. Residents of approximately 25 US areas, aged 18 to 89 years, made up the participants. Participants' own reports of clinical history determined their cohort assignment. It was within 2 weeks before study entry that exposed participants met a COVID-19 case.

Sequenced: PBMCs or T cells enriched from blood (not recorded which). The V and J genes are TRBV3-1 (or the pseudogene TRBV3-2) and TRBJ2-3; D gene unclear. This TCR was sampled from a woman younger than 30 who had been exposed to COVID-19. The CDR3 nucleotides read TGTGCCAGCAGCCAAGATCCTAACAGAGTCACAGATACGCAGTATTTT. Translation gives CASSQDPNRVTDTQYF.